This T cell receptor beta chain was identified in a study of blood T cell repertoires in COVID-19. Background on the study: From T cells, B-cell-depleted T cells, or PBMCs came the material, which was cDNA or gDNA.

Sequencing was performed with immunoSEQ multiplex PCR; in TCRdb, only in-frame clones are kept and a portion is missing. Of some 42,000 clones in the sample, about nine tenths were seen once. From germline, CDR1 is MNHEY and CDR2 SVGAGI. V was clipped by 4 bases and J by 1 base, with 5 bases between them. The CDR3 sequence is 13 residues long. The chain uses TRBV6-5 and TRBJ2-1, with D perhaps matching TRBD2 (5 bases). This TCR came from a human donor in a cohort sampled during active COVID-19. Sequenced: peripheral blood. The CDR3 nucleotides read TGTGCCAGCAGTTCGGGGTCCTACAATGAGCAGTTCTTC. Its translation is CASSSGSYNEQFF.